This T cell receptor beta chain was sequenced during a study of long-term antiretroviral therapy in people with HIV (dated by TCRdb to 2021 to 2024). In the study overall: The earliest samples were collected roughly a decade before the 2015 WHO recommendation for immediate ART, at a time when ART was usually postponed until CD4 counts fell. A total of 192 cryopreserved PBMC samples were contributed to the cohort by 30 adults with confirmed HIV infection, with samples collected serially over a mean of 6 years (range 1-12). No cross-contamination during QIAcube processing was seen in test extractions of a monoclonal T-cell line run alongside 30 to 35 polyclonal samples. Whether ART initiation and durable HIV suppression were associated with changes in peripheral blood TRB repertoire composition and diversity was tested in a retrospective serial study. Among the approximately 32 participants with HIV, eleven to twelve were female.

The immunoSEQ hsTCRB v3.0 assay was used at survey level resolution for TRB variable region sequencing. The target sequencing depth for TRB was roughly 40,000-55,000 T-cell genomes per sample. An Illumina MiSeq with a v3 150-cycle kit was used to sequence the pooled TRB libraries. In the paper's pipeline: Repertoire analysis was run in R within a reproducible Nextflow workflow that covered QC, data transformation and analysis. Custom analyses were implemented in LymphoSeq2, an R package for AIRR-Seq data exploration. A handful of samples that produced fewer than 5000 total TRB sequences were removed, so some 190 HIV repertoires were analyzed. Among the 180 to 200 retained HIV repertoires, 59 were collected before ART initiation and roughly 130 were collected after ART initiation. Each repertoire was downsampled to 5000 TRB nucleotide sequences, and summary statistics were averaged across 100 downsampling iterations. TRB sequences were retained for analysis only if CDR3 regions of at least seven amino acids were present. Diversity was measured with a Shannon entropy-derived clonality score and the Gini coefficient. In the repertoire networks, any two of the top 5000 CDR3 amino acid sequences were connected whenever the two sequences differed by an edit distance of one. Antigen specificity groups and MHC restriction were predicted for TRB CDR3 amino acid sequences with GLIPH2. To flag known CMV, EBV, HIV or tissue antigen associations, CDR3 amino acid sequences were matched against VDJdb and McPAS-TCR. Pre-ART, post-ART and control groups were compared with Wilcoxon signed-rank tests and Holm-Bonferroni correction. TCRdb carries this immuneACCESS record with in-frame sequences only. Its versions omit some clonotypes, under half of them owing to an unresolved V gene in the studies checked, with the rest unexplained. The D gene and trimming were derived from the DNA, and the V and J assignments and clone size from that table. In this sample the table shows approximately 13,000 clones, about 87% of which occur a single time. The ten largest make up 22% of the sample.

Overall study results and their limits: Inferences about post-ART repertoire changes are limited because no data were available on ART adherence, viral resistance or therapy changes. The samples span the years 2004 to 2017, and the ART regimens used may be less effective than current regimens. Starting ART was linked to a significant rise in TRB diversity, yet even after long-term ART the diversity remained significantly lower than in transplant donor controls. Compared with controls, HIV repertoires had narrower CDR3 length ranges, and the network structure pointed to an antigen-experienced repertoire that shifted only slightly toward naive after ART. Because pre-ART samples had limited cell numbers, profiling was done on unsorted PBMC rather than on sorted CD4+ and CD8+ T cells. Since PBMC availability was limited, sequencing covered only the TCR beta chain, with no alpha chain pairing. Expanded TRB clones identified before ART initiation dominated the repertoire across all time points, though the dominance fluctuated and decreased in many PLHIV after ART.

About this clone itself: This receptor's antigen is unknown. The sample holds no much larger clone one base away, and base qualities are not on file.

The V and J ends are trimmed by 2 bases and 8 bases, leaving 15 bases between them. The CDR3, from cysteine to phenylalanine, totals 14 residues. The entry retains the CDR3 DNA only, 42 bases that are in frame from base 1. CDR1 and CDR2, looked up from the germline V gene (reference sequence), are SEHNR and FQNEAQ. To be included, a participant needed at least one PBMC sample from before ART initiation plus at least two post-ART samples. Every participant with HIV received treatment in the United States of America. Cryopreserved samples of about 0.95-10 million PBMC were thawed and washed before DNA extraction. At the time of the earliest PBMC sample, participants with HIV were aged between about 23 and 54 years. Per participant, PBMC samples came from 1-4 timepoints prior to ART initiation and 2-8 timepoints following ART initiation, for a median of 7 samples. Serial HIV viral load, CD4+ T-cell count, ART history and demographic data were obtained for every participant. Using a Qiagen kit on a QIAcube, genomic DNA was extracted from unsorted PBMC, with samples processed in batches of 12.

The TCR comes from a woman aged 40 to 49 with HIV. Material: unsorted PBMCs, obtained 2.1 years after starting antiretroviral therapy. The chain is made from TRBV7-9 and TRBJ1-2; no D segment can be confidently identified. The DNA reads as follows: TGTGCCAGCAGCTTAAGCGACGCCTCCCGGGGCTACACCTTC. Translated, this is CASSLSDASRGYTF.